The next 9 T cell receptor beta chains were all read from a single sample in a study of identical twins. Each CDR3 protein is one row after TCRdb ran MiXCR on the 5' RACE reads. The table shows about 490,000 distinct CDR3 sequences, with about 16% occurring only once. The data were also submitted as part of a second study, on yellow fever vaccine responses in identical twins.

The sample taken for sequencing was CD4+ T cells sorted from blood. Receptors originate from a woman under 30 in good health.

This clonotype was observed a handful of times. The chain combines TRBV5-1 with TRBJ2-3, with D possibly called TRBD1 or TRBD2 (6 bases each). The germline gives CDR1 SGHRS, CDR2 YFSETQ. Between the trimmed V and J ends, which lost 2 bases and 4 bases, there was a span of 14 bases. CDR3 length: 15 residues. CDR3 sequence (DNA): TGCGCCAGCAGCTTATGGGGGGCAGGGGCAGATACGCAGTATTTT. This sequence encodes CASSLWGAGADTQYF.

CDR3 bases: TGTGCCAGCAGTTTATCGGTCCCCCGGTATGGCTACACCTTC. This encodes CASSLSVPRYGYTF. The V gene is TRBV27, the J gene TRBJ1-2; D is uncertain. Trimming removed 0 bases from V and 5 bases from J, with 10 bases in between. The CDR3 is made up of 14 amino acids. CDR1 is MNHEY, CDR2 SMNVEV, per germline (reference sequence).

This clonotype has just a few counts. The J gene is TRBJ1-1, the V gene TRBV12-3 or TRBV12-4; weak D call: TRBD1 (6 bases). V gave up 4 bases and J gave up 6 bases, with 18 bases separating them. CDR3 length equals 15 residues. CDR3: CASSSRPAPGAEAFF. CDR3 nucleotide sequence: TGTGCCAGCAGTTCCCGCCCAGCACCAGGGGCTGAAGCTTTCTTT.

This clonotype has a handful of counts. An end of the junction differs from the germline gene, which may be a read error. This sequence joins TRBV20-1 and TRBJ1-4; D uncertain. Per the germline V gene, CDR1 is DFQATT and CDR2 is SNEGSKA (reference sequence). This CDR3 has 13 residues. The CDR3: CSAREGRTLDFSF. The CDR3, as DNA: TGCAGTGCTAGAGAAGGACGGACCTTGGACTTTTCTTTT.

The V gene is TRBV7-2, the J gene TRBJ1-4, with unresolved D. Germline CDR1 is SGHTA and CDR2 is FQGNSA. Trimming stripped 1 base from V and 3 bases from J, with 9 bases between. The CDR3 runs 15 residues. The CDR3 DNA reads as TGTGCCAGCAGCTTAGTTTCCCTAGCTAATGAAAAACTGTTTTTT. It encodes CASSLVSLANEKLFF.

The V and J genes are TRBV28 and TRBJ1-1; unclear D gene. V lost 6 bases and J 3 bases, leaving 11 bases between the germline ends. This CDR3 has 13 amino acids. Germline V lookup: CDR1 MDHEN, CDR2 SYDVKM. The CDR3 coding sequence is TGTGCCAGCAGGGGTACAGCGTACACTGAAGCTTTCTTT. Encoded protein: CASRGTAYTEAFF.

This clonotype was counted between two and nine times. This chain joins TRBV5-5 and TRBJ2-5; D might be TRBD1 (5 bases). Germline V lookup: CDR1 SGHKS, CDR2 YYEKEE (reference sequence). The CDR3 runs to 16 residues. Trimming shortened V by 3 bases and J by 1 base, and 16 bases separated the two germline ends. The CDR3 here is CASSSMVGLVQETQYF. CDR3 coding DNA: TGTGCCAGCAGCTCGATGGTGGGGCTGGTCCAAGAGACCCAGTACTTC.

This clonotype was counted a few times. The chain has TRBV12-3 or TRBV12-4 and TRBJ2-7, with 7 bases that match TRBD1. Unmatched junction bases numbered 6, after V lost 5 bases and J lost 2 bases. CDR3 length equals 14 residues. CDR3 DNA: TGTGCCAGCAGTCTGACAGGGTTACCCTACGAGCAGTACTTC. This encodes CASSLTGLPYEQYF.

This clonotype has ten or more counts. V usage is TRBV5-1 and J usage is TRBJ1-1; D is unresolved. CDR3 length: 13 residues. Per the germline V gene, CDR1 is SGHRS and CDR2 is YFSETQ. Trimming shortened V by 1 base and J by 8 bases, and 12 bases separated the two germline ends. CDR3 sequence (DNA): TGCGCCAGCAGCTTGTACGGATCCTTCGAAGCTTTCTTT. Residues: CASSLYGSFEAFF.